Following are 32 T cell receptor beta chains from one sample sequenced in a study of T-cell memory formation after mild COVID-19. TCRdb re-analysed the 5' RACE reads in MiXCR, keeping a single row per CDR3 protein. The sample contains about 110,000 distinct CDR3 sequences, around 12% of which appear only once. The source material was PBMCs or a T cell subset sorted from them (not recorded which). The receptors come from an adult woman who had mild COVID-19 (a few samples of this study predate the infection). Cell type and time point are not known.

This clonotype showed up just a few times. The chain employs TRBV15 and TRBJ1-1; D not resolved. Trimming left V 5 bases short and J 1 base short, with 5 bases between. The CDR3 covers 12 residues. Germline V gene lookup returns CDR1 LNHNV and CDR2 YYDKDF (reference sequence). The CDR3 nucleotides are TGTGCCACCAGCCAATGGAACACTGAAGCTTTCTTT. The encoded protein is CATSQWNTEAFF.

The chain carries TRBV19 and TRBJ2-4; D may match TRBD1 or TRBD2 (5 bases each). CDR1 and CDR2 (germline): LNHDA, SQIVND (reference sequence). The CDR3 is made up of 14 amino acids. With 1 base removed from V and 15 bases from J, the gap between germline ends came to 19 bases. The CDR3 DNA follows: TGTGCCAGTAGTATAGGTCGAACGGGGCCGGGCCCGTACTTC. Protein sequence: CASSIGRTGPGPYF.

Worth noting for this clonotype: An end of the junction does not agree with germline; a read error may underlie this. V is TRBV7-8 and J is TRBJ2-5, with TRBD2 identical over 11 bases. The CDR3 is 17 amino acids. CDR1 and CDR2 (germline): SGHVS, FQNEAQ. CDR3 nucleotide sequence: TGTGCCAGCAGCCCCAGTCTAGCGGGGGGCGACCAAGAGACCCGGTACTTC. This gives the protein CASSPSLAGGDQETRYF.

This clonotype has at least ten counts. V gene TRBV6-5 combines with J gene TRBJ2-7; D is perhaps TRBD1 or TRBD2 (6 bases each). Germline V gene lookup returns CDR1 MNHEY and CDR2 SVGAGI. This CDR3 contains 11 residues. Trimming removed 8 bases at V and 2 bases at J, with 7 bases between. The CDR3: CASGGPYEQYF. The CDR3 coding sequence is TGTGCCAGCGGGGGGCCCTACGAGCAGTACTTC.

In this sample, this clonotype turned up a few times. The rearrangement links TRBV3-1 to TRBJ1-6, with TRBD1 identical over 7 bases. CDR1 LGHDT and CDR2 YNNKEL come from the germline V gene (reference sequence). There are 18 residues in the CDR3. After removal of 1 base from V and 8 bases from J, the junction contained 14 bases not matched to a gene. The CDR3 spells CASSQAARDRELYSPLHF. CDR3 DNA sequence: TGTGCCAGCAGCCAAGCCGCCCGGGACAGAGAGTTATATTCACCCCTCCACTTT.

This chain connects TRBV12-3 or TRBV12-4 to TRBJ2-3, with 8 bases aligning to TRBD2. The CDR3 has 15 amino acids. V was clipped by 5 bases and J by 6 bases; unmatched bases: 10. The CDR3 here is CASSPGRGDWDTQYF. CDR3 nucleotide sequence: TGTGCCAGCAGTCCGGGGCGGGGGGATTGGGATACGCAGTATTTT.

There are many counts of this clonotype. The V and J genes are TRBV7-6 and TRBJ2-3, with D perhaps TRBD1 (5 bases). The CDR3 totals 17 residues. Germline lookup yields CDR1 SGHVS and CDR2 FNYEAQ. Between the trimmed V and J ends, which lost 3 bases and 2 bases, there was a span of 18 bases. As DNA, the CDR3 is TGTGCCAGCAGCTTCCCCGAGCGAGGACATATCACAGATACGCAGTATTTT. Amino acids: CASSFPERGHITDTQYF.

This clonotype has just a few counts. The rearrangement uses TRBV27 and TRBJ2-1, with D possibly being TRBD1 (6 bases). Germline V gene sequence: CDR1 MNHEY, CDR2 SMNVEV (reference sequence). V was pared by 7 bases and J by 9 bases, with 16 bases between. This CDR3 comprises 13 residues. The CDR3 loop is CASTRDTGGEQFF. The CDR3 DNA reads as TGTGCCAGCACTAGGGACACCGGAGGTGAGCAGTTCTTC.

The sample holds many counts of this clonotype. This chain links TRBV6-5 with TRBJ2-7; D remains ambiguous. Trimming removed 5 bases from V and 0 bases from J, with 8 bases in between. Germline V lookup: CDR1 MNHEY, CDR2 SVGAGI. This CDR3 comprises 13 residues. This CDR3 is CASSLGNSYEQYF. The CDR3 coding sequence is TGTGCCAGCAGTCTGGGGAACTCCTACGAGCAGTACTTC.

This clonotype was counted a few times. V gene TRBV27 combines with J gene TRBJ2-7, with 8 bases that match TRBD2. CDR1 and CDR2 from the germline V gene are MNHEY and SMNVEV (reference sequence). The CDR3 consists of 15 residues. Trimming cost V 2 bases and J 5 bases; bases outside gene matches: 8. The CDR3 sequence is CASSLSGGPGDEQYF. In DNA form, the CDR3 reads TGTGCCAGCAGTTTAAGCGGGGGCCCGGGGGACGAGCAGTACTTC.

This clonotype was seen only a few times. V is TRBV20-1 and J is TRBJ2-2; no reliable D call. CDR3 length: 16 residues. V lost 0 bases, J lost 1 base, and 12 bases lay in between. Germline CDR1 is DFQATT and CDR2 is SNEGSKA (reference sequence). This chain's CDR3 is CSARDQEQWNTGELFF. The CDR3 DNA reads TGCAGTGCTAGAGATCAGGAACAGTGGAACACCGGGGAGCTGTTTTTT.

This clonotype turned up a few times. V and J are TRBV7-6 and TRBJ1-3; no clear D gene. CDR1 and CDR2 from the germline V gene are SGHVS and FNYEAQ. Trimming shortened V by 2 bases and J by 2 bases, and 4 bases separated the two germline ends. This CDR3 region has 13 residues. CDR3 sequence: CASSLQTGNTIYF. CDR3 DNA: TGTGCCAGCAGCTTACAGACTGGAAACACCATATATTTT.

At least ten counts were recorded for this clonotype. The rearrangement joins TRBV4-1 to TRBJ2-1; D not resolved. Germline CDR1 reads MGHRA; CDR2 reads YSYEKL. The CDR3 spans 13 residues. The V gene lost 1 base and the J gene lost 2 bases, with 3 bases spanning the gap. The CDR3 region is CASSQATYNEQFF. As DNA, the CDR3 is TGCGCCAGCAGCCAAGCGACCTACAATGAGCAGTTCTTC.

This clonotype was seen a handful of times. The DNA of the CDR3 is TGCGCCAGCAGCCCAGCCGCGGGATCGACAGTAAACACTGAAGCTTTCTTT. This codes for CASSPAAGSTVNTEAFF. This chain links TRBV4-1 with TRBJ1-1, with D possibly matching TRBD1 (5 bases). Germline V lookup: CDR1 MGHRA, CDR2 YSYEKL. With 4 bases removed from V and 2 bases from J, the gap between germline ends came to 20 bases. CDR3 length: 17 amino acids.

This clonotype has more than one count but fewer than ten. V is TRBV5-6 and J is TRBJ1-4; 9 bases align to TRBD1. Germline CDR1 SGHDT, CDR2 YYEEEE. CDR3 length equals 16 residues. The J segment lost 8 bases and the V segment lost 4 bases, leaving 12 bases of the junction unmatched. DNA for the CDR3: TGTGCCAGCAGCCAGAAGCCCGGGACAGGGCGCGAAAAACTGTTTTTT. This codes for CASSQKPGTGREKLFF.

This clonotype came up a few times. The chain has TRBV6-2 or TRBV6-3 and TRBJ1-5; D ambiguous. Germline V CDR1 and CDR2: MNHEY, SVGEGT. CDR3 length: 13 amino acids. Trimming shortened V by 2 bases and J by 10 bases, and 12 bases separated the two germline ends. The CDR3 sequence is CASSYTLTSPQHF. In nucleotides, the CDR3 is TGTGCCAGCAGTTACACCCTCACCAGCCCCCAGCATTTT.

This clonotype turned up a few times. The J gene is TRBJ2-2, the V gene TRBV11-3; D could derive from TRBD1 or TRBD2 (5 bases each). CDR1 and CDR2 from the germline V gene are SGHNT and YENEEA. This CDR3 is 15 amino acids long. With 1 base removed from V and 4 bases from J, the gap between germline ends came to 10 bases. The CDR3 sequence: CASSLAGGGTGELFF. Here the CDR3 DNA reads TGTGCCAGCAGCTTAGCGGGTGGGGGCACCGGGGAGCTGTTTTTT.

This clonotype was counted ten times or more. As DNA, the CDR3 is TGCGCCAGCAGCTTGGGGGCAATGCCCCAGTACTTC. It specifies CASSLGAMPQYF. This chain joins TRBV5-1 and TRBJ2-5; D ambiguous. Looked up from germline, CDR1 is SGHRS and CDR2 is YFSETQ. V lost 0 bases, J lost 9 bases, and 9 bases lay in between. This CDR3 has 12 amino acids.

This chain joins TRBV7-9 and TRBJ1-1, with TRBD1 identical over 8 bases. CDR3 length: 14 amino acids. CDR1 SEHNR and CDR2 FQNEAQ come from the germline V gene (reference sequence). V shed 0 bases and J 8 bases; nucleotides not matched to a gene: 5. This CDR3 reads CASSLAGQGPEAFF. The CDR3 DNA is TGTGCCAGCAGCTTAGCCGGACAGGGTCCGGAAGCTTTCTTT.

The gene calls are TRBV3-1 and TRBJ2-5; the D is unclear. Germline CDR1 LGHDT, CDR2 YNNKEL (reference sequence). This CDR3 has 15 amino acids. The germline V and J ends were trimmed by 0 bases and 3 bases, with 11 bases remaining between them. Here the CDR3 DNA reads TGTGCCAGCAGCCAAGAGGGAATGGGGAAAGAGACCCAGTACTTC. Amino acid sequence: CASSQEGMGKETQYF.

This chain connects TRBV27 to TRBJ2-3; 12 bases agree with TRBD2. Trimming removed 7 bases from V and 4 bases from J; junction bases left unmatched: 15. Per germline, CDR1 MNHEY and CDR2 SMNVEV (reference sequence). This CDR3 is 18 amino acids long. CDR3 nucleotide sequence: TGTGCCAGCACTTCTCGGGAGAAACTAGCGGGAGGTTCAGATACGCAGTATTTT. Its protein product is CASTSREKLAGGSDTQYF.

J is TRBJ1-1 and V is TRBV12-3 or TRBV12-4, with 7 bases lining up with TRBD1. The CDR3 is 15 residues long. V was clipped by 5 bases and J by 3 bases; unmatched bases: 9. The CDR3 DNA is TGTGCCAGCAGTCTGACAGGGAGGACCCACACTGAAGCTTTCTTT. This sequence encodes CASSLTGRTHTEAFF.

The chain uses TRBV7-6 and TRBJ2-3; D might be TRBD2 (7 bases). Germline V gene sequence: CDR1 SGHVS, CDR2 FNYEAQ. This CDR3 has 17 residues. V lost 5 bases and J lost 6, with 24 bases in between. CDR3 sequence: CASSPPGEAGAWDTQYF. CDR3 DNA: TGTGCCAGCAGCCCACCCGGTGAGGCGGGGGCCTGGGATACGCAGTATTTT. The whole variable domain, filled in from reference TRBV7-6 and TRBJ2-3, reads GAGVSQSPRYKVTKRGQDVALRCDPISGHVSLYWYRQALGQGPEFLTYFNYEAQQDKSGLPNDRFSAERPEGSISTLTIQRTEQRDSAMYRCASSPPGEAGAWDTQYFGPGTRLTVL.

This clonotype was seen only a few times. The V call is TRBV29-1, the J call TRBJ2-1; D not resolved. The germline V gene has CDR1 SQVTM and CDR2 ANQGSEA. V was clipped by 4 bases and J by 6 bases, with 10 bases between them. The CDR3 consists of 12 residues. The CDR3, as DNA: TGCAGCGTTGTCAAGGGTAGCAATGAGCAGTTCTTC. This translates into CSVVKGSNEQFF.

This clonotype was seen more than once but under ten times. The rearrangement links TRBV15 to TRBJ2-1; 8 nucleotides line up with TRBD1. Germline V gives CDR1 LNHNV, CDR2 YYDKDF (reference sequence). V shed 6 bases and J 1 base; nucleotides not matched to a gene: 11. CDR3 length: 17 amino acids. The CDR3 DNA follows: TGTGCCACCAGTACACAGGGGGTTGGTTCGTCCTACAATGAGCAGTTCTTC. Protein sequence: CATSTQGVGSSYNEQFF.

The CDR3 loop reads CSARDEWNPPGSEQFF. As DNA, the CDR3 is TGCAGTGCTAGAGATGAATGGAACCCTCCGGGTAGTGAGCAGTTCTTC. J is TRBJ2-1 and V is TRBV20-1; the D is unclear. With 0 bases removed from V and 9 bases from J, the gap between germline ends came to 21 bases. CDR1 DFQATT and CDR2 SNEGSKA come from the germline V gene (reference sequence). CDR3 length: 16 amino acids.

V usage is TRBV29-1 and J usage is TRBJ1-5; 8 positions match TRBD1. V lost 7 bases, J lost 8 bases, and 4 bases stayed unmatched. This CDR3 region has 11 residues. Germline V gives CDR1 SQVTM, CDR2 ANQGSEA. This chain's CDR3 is CSAGQGEPQHF. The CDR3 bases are TGCAGCGCCGGACAGGGTGAGCCCCAGCATTTT.

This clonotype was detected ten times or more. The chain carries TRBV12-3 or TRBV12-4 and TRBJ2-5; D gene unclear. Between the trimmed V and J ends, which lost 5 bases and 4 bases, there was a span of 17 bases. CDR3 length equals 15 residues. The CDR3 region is CASSPHPRSGETQYF. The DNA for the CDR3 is TGTGCCAGCAGTCCCCACCCCAGGTCGGGAGAGACCCAGTACTTC.

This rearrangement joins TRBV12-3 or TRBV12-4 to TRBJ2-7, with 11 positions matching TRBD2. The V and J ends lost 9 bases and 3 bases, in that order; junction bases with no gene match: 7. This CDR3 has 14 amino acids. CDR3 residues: CASRETSGIYEQYF. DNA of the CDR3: TGTGCCAGTCGCGAGACTAGCGGGATCTACGAGCAGTACTTC.

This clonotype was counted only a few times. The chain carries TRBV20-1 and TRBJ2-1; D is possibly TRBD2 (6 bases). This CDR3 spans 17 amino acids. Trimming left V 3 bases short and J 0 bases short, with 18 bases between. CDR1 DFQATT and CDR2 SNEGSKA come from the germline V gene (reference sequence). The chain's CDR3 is CSASWEAGWSSYNEQFF. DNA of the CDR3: TGCAGTGCTAGTTGGGAGGCGGGGTGGAGCTCCTACAATGAGCAGTTCTTC.

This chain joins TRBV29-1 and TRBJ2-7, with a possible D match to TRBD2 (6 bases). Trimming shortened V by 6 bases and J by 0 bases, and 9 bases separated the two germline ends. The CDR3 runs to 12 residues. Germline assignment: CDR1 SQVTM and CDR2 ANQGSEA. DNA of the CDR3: TGCAGCGTAGCTAGCGCCTCCTACGAGCAGTACTTC. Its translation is CSVASASYEQYF.

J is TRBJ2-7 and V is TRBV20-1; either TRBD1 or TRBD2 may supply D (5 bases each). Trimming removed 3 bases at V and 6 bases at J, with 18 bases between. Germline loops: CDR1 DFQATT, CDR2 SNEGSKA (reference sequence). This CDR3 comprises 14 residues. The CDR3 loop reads CSASMWHGTLEQYF. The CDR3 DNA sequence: TGCAGTGCTAGCATGTGGCATGGGACCCTCGAGCAGTACTTC.